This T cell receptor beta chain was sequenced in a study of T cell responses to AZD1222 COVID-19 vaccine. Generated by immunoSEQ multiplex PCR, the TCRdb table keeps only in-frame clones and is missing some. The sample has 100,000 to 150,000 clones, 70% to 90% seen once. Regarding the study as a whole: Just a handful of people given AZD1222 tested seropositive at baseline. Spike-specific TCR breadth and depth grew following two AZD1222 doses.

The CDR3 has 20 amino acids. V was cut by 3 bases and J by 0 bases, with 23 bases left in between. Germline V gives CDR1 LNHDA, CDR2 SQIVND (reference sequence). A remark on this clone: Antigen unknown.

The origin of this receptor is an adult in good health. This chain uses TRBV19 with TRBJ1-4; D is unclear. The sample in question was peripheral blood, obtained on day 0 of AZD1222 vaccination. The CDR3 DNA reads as TGTGCCAGTAGTATTAATTTCCTGGGAGGTTACATTGCAACTAATGAAAAACTGTTTTTT. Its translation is CASSINFLGGYIATNEKLFF.